The 6 T cell receptor beta chains listed next were all sequenced from one sample in a study of blood T cell repertoires in COVID-19. Measured with immunoSEQ multiplex PCR; TCRdb has only the in-frame clones, and not every one. The data show roughly 320,000 clones, around 86% seen once. Sequenced input: PBMCs or T cells enriched from blood (not recorded which). The receptors stem from a man aged 30-40 years who had recovered from COVID-19.

This clone was seen more than once but under ten times. The chain combines TRBV3-1 (or the pseudogene TRBV3-2) with TRBJ1-2; unclear D gene. The germline V gene encodes CDR1 LGHDT and CDR2 YNNKEL (reference sequence). Trimming removed 7 bases from V and 2 bases from J, with 14 bases in between. This CDR3 spans 14 amino acids. The CDR3 is CASTPLAGNYGYTF. DNA for the CDR3: TGTGCCAGCACTCCCTTAGCGGGAAACTATGGCTACACCTTC.

This clone occurred a few times. The chain is built from TRBV28 and TRBJ1-1; D is uncertain. This CDR3 has 14 amino acids. Trimming took off 6 bases at V and 1 base at J, with 12 bases between the two ends. The germline V gene has CDR1 MDHEN and CDR2 SYDVKM. The CDR3 bases are TGTGCCAGCAGCTCAGGACTCTGGAACACTGAAGCTTTCTTT. Its protein is CASSSGLWNTEAFF.

The rearrangement links TRBV6-6 to TRBJ2-7, with a possible D match to TRBD2 (6 bases). Trimming cost V 6 bases and J 1 base, with 19 bases left between them. The germline gives CDR1 MNHNY, CDR2 SVGAGI (reference sequence). The CDR3 is made up of 16 amino acids. The CDR3 nucleotides are TGTGCCAGCAGGGACCCCGGAGGGAAATCGTCCTACGAGCAGTACTTC. As protein: CASRDPGGKSSYEQYF.

This clone has only a few counts. The V and J genes are TRBV6-4 and TRBJ1-1, with D possibly TRBD1 on 6 matching bases. CDR1 is MRHNA, CDR2 SNTAGT, per germline. The germline V and J ends were trimmed by 3 bases and 4 bases, with 6 bases remaining between them. This CDR3 has 12 residues. CDR3: CASSEGGTEAFF. The CDR3 nucleotides read TGTGCCAGCAGTGAAGGGGGCACTGAAGCTTTCTTT.

The table lists this clone with a count of one. The gene calls are TRBV29-1 and TRBJ1-1, with 8 bases lining up with TRBD1. Germline-derived CDR1 and CDR2 are SQVTM and ANQGSEA. This CDR3 has 17 residues. Trimming cost V 5 bases and J 4 bases; bases outside gene matches: 18. CDR3 DNA: TGCAGCGTTAGTAAACCGATCCAGGGGGCGCGGGGCACTGAAGCTTTCTTT. Protein product: CSVSKPIQGARGTEAFF.

The rearrangement uses TRBV3-1 (or the pseudogene TRBV3-2) and TRBJ1-1; no clear D. Germline V lookup: CDR1 LGHDT, CDR2 YNNKEL (reference sequence). The CDR3 covers 14 residues. V was pared by 0 bases and J by 3 bases, with 8 bases between. The CDR3 region has the DNA TGTGCCAGCAGCCAAGACAGGTTGGACACTGAAGCTTTCTTT. It yields the protein CASSQDRLDTEAFF.